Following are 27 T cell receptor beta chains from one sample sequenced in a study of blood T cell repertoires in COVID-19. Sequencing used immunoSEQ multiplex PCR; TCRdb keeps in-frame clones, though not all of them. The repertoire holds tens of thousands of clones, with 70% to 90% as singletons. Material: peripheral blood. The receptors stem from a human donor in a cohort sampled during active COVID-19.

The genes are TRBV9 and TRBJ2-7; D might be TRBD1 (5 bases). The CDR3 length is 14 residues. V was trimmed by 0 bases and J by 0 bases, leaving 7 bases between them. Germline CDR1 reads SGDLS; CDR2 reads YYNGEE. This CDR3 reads CASSVGDSSYEQYF. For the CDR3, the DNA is TGTGCCAGCAGCGTAGGTGACAGCTCCTACGAGCAGTACTTC. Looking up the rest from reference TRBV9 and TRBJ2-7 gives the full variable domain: DSGVTQTPKHLITATGQRVTLRCSPRSGDLSVYWYQQSLDQGLQFLIQYYNGEERAKGNILERFSAQQFPDLHSELNLSSLELGDSALYFCASSVGDSSYEQYFGPGTRLTVT.

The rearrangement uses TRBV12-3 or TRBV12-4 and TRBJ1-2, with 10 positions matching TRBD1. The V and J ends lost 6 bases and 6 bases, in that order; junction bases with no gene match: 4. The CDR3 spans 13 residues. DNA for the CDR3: TGTGCCAGCAGACTGACAGGGGGCGATGGCTACACCTTC. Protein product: CASRLTGGDGYTF.

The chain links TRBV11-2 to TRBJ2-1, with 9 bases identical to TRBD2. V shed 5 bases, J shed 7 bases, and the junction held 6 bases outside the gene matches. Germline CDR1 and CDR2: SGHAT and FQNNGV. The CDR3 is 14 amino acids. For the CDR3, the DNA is TGTGCCAGCAGCAGGACTAGCGTCTCTAATGAGCAGTTCTTC. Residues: CASSRTSVSNEQFF.

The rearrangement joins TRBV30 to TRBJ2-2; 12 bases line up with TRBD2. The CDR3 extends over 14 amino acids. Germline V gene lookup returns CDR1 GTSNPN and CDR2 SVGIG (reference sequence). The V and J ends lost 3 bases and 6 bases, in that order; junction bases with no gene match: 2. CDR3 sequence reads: CAWSRLAGAGELFF. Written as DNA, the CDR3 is TGTGCCTGGAGCCGACTAGCGGGAGCCGGGGAGCTGTTTTTT.

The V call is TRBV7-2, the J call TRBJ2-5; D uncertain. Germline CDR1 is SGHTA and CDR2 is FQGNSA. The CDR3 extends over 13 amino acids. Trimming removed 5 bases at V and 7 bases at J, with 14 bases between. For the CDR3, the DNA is TGTGCCAGCAGCCTACAGATGAGTTCGACCCAGTACTTC. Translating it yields CASSLQMSSTQYF. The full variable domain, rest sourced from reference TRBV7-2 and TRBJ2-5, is GAGVSQSPSNKVTEKGKDVELRCDPISGHTALYWYRQSLGQGLEFLIYFQGNSAPDKSGLPSDRFSAERTGGSVSTLTIQRTQQEDSAVYLCASSLQMSSTQYFGPGTRLLVL.

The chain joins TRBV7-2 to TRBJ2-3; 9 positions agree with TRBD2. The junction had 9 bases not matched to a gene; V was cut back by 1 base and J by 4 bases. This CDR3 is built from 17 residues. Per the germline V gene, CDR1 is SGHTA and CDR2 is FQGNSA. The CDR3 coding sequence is TGTGCCAGCAGCTTAGGGGTTAGCGGGAGTGGTGCAGATACGCAGTATTTT. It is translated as CASSLGVSGSGADTQYF.

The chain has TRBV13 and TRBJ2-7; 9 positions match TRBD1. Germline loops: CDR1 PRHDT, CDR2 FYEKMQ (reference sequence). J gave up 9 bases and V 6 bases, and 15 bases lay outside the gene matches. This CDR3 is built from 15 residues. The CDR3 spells CASSAWTGERDRQYF. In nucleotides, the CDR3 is TGTGCCAGCAGTGCCTGGACAGGGGAACGAGACAGGCAGTACTTC.

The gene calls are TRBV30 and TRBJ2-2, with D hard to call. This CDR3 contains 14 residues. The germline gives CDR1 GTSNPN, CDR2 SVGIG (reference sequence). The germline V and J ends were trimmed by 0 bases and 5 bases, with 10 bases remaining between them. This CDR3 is CAWSVLSSTGELFF. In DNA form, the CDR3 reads TGTGCCTGGAGTGTACTTTCTAGTACCGGGGAGCTGTTTTTT.

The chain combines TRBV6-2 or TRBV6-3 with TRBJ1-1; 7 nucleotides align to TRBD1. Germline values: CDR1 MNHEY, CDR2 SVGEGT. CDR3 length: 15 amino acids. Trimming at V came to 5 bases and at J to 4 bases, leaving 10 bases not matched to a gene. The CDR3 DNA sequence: TGTGCCAGCAGTGCGTCAGGGGGTGGCGGCACTGAAGCTTTCTTT. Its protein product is CASSASGGGGTEAFF.

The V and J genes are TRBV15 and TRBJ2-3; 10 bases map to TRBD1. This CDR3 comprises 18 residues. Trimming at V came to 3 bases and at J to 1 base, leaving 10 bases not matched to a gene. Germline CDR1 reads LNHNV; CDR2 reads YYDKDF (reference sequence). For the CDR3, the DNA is TGTGCCACCAGCAGCCGGGACAGGGGTGGAATTGGCACAGATACGCAGTATTTT. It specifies CATSSRDRGGIGTDTQYF.

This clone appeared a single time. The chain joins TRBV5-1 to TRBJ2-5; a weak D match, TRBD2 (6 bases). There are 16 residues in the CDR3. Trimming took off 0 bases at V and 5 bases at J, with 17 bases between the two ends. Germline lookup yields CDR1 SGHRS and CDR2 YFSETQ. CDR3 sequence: CASSLGGFPAGETQYF. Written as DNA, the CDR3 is TGCGCCAGCAGCTTGGGAGGCTTCCCGGCGGGGGAGACCCAGTACTTC.

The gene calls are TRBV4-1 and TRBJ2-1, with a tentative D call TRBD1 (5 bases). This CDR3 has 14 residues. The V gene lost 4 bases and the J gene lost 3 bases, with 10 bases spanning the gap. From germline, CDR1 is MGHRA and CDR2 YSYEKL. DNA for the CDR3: TGCGCCAGCAGCCCACAGGCAAGCTACAATGAGCAGTTCTTC. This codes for CASSPQASYNEQFF.

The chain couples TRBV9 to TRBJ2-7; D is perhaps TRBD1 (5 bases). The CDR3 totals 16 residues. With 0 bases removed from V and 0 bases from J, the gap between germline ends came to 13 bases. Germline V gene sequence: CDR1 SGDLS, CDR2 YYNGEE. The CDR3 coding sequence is TGTGCCAGCAGCGTAGGAGTAATGGACAACTCCTACGAGCAGTACTTC. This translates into CASSVGVMDNSYEQYF. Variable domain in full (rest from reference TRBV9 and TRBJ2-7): DSGVTQTPKHLITATGQRVTLRCSPRSGDLSVYWYQQSLDQGLQFLIQYYNGEERAKGNILERFSAQQFPDLHSELNLSSLELGDSALYFCASSVGVMDNSYEQYFGPGTRLTVT.

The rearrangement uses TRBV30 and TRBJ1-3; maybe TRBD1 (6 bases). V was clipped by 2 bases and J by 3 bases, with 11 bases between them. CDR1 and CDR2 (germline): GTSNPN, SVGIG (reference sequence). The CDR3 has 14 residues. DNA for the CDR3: TGTGCCTGGAGTTTCGAGGACAGTGGAAACACCATATATTTT. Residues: CAWSFEDSGNTIYF. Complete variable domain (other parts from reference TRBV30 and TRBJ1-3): SQTIHQWPATLVQPVGSPLSLECTVEGTSNPNLYWYRQAAGRGLQLLFYSVGIGQISSEVPQNLSASRPQDRQFILSSKKLLLSDSGFYLCAWSFEDSGNTIYFGEGSWLTVV.

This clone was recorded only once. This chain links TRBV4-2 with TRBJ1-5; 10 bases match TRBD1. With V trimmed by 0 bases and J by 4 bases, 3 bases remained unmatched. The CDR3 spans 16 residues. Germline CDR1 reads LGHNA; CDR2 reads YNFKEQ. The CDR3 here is CASSQDQGQGNQPQHF. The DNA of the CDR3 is TGTGCCAGCAGCCAAGATCAGGGACAGGGGAATCAGCCCCAGCATTTT.

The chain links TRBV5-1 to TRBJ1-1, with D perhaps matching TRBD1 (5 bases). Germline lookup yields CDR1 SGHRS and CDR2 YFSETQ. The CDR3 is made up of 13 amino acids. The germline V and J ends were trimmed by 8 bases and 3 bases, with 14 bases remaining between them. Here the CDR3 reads CASSVQGYTEAFF. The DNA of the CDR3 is TGCGCCAGTTCCGTCCAGGGATACACTGAAGCTTTCTTT.

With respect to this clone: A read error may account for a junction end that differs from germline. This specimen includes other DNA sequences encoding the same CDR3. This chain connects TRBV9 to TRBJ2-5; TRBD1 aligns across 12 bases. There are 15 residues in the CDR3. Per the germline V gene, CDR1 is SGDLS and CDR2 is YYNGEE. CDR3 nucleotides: TGCGCCAGCAGCGGGGGGACAGGGGGCAGGGAGACCCAGTACTTC. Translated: CASSGGTGGRETQYF.

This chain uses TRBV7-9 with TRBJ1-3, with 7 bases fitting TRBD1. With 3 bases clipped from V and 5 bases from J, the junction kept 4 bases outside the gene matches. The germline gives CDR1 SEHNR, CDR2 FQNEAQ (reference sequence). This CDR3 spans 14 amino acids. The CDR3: CASSLNRGRNTIYF. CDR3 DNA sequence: TGTGCCAGCAGCTTGAACAGGGGACGAAACACCATATATTTT.

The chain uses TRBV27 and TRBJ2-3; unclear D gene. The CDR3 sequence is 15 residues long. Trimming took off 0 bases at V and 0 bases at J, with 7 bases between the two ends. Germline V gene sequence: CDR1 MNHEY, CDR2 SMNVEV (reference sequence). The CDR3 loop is CASSLSQYSTDTQYF. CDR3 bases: TGTGCCAGCAGTTTATCACAATACAGCACAGATACGCAGTATTTT.

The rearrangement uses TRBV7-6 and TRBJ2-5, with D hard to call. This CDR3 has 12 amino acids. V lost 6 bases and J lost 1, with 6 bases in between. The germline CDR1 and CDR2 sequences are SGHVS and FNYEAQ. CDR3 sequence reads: CASSPGQETQYF. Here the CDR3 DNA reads TGTGCCAGCAGTCCGGGCCAAGAGACCCAGTACTTC.

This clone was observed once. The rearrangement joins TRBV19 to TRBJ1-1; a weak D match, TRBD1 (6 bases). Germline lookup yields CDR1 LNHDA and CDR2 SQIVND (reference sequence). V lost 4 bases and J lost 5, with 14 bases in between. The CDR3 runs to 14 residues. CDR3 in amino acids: CASSSGGGGTEAFF. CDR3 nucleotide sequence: TGTGCCAGTAGTAGCGGGGGCGGGGGAACTGAAGCTTTCTTT.

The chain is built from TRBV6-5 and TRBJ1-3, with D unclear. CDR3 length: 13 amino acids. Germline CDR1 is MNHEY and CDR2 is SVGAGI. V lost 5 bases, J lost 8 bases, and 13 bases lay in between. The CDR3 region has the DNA TGTGCCAGCAGTCCTACAGTTACCCACACCATATATTTT. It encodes CASSPTVTHTIYF.

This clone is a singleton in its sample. CDR3 sequence (DNA): TGCGCCAGCAGCCAAGATTTGAGTGGCGGGCCCACCGGGGAGCTGTTTTTT. Protein: CASSQDLSGGPTGELFF. V usage is TRBV4-3 and J usage is TRBJ2-2, with D possibly TRBD2 on 5 matching bases. Trimming removed 0 bases at V and 4 bases at J, with 15 bases between. The germline gives CDR1 LGHNA, CDR2 YSLEER. The CDR3 has 17 amino acids.

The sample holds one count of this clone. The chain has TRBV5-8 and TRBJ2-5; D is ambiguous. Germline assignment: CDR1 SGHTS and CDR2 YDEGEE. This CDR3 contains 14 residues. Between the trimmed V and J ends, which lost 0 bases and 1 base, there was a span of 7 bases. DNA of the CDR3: TGTGCCAGCAGCTTGGGAAAAGCCCAAGAGACCCAGTACTTC. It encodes CASSLGKAQETQYF.

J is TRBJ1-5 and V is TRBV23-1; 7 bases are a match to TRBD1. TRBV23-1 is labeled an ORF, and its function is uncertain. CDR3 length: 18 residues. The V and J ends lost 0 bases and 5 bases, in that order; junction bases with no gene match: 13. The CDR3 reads CASSQSENPGTEYQPQHF. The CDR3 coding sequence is TGCGCCAGCAGTCAATCGGAAAATCCCGGGACAGAGTATCAGCCCCAGCATTTT.

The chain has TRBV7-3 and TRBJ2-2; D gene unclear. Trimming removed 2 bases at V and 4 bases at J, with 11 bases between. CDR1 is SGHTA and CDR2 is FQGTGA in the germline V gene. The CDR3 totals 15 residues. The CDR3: CASSLALSGTGELFF. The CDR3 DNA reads TGTGCCAGCAGCTTAGCCCTATCTGGCACCGGGGAGCTGTTTTTT.

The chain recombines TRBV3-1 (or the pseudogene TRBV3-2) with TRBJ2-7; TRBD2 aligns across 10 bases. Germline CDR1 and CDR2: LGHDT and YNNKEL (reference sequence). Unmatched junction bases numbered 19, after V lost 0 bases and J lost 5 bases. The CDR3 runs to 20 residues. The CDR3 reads CASSQDSPYRSGRAADEQYF. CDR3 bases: TGTGCCAGCAGCCAAGATTCCCCATACCGCAGCGGGAGGGCCGCCGACGAGCAGTACTTC.